This TCR beta chain was retrieved from a study of T cell responses to AZD1222 COVID-19 vaccine. Profiled with immunoSEQ multiplex PCR; TCRdb holds only in-frame clones, not every one. The sample has 150,000 or so clones; roughly nine tenths are singletons. A note on this clone: Its antigen is still unknown.

Findings and limits, study-wide: Two AZD1222 administrations were followed by greater Spike-specific TCR breadth and depth.

Per the germline V gene, CDR1 is SEHNR and CDR2 is FQNEAQ (reference sequence). The CDR3 runs to 13 residues. V was pared by 5 bases and J by 6 bases, with 3 bases of the junction left unmatched. Sample: peripheral blood, taken 28 days after the second AZD1222 dose. This receptor was obtained from an adult who received the AZD1222 COVID-19 vaccine. This sequence joins TRBV7-9 and TRBJ1-2; 10 positions match TRBD1. CDR3 sequence: CASSEGQGNGYTF. For the CDR3, the DNA is TGTGCCAGCAGCGAGGGACAGGGGAATGGCTACACCTTC.